A single sample is the source of the 10 T cell receptor beta chains below, sequenced in a study of blood T cell repertoires in COVID-19. Measured with immunoSEQ multiplex PCR; TCRdb has only the in-frame clones, and not every one. The sample carries 250,000 to 300,000 clones, approximately 84% recorded once. The sequenced sample consisted of PBMCs or T cells enriched from blood (not recorded which). The receptors here all came from a man in his late teens or twenties who had recovered from COVID-19.

The genes are TRBV20-1 and TRBJ2-5; a weak D match, TRBD2 (6 bases). The V end lost 3 bases, the J end lost 5 bases, and 13 bases lay between the germline ends. This CDR3 comprises 13 residues. Germline assignment: CDR1 DFQATT and CDR2 SNEGSKA (reference sequence). The CDR3 spells CSASRAGGETQYF. CDR3 nucleotide sequence: TGCAGTGCTAGTCGGGCAGGAGGGGAGACCCAGTACTTC.

This clone showed up many times. This chain connects TRBV5-4 to TRBJ1-5; TRBD1 is a possible D gene (5 bases). V lost 0 bases and J 6 bases, leaving 16 bases between the germline ends. CDR1 SGHNT and CDR2 YYREEE come from the germline V gene (reference sequence). The CDR3 runs to 16 residues. DNA of the CDR3: TGTGCCAGCAGCTTGGGAATGCCAGGGCAGGGTCAGCCCCAGCATTTT. Translation gives CASSLGMPGQGQPQHF.

J is TRBJ2-2 and V is TRBV27; tentatively, D is TRBD1 (6 bases). The CDR3 totals 16 residues. Per germline, CDR1 MNHEY and CDR2 SMNVEV (reference sequence). V lost 3 bases and J lost 0, with 11 bases in between. Written as DNA, the CDR3 is TGTGCCAGCAGTTTGTGGGGGCTTGCGAACACCGGGGAGCTGTTTTTT. Its protein is CASSLWGLANTGELFF.

CDR3 sequence: CASSSSTSGPHEQYF. In nucleotides, the CDR3 is TGTGCCAGCAGTTCTTCCACTAGCGGGCCCCACGAGCAGTACTTC. This chain links TRBV28 with TRBJ2-7, with 9 nucleotides matching TRBD2. V trimming: 4 bases; J trimming: 5 bases; junction bases outside the gene matches: 9. In germline, CDR1 is MDHEN, CDR2 SYDVKM. The CDR3 covers 15 residues. Full variable domain (missing parts from reference TRBV28 and TRBJ2-7): DVKVTQSSRYLVKRTGEKVFLECVQDMDHENMFWYRQDPGLGLRLIYFSYDVKMKEKGDIPEGYSVSREKKERFSLILESASTNQTSMYLCASSSSTSGPHEQYFGPGTRLTVT.

For this clone: The sample has other DNA sequences that encode this CDR3 too. This sequence joins TRBV5-1 and TRBJ1-6; 7 bases map to TRBD1. With V trimmed by 0 bases and J by 7 bases, 1 base remained unmatched. Germline CDR1 is SGHRS and CDR2 is YFSETQ. The CDR3 sequence is 14 residues long. Here the CDR3 DNA reads TGCGCCAGCAGCTTGGGACAGGGAAATTCACCCCTCCACTTT. This codes for CASSLGQGNSPLHF.

The rearrangement joins TRBV5-1 to TRBJ2-3; 10 bases are shared with TRBD2. In germline, CDR1 is SGHRS, CDR2 YFSETQ. J lost 2 bases, V lost 0 bases, and 6 bases had no gene match. The CDR3 covers 17 residues. Here the CDR3 DNA reads TGCGCCAGCAGCTTGGTTCTAGCGGGAGAGCCCACAGATACGCAGTATTTT. It codes for CASSLVLAGEPTDTQYF.

The CDR3 region has the DNA TGTGCCAGCACCTCGACAGGGTCAAAAAAAGCTTTCTTT. Protein product: CASTSTGSKKAFF. This chain uses TRBV6-5 with TRBJ1-1, with TRBD1 identical over 7 bases. With 7 bases clipped from V and 9 bases from J, the junction kept 11 bases outside the gene matches. Germline assignment: CDR1 MNHEY and CDR2 SVGAGI. The CDR3 runs to 13 residues.

The chain couples TRBV27 to TRBJ2-7; 10 bases map to TRBD1. The CDR3 is 13 amino acids. Germline-derived CDR1 and CDR2 are MNHEY and SMNVEV (reference sequence). V lost 5 bases, J lost 12 bases, and 10 bases stayed unmatched. The CDR3 spells CASSRQGALDPYF. The CDR3 region has the DNA TGTGCCAGCAGTCGACAGGGGGCGCTTGACCCGTACTTC.

V usage is TRBV7-2 and J usage is TRBJ1-2; possible D gene TRBD1, 5 bases. V was clipped by 2 bases and J by 2 bases, with 15 bases between them. Per the germline V gene, CDR1 is SGHTA and CDR2 is FQGNSA. This CDR3 region has 16 residues. CDR3 in DNA: TGTGCCAGCAGCTTAACGCCAGGGTCCGGCAACTATGGCTACACCTTC. This sequence encodes CASSLTPGSGNYGYTF.

J is TRBJ2-2 and V is TRBV18, with D possibly TRBD2 on 6 matching bases. The CDR3 spans 17 residues. The V gene lost 4 bases and the J gene lost 0 bases, with 15 bases spanning the gap. Germline lookup yields CDR1 KGHSH and CDR2 LQKENI. The CDR3 coding sequence is TGTGCCAGCTCACAGCAGACCGGGAGCTCGAACACCGGGGAGCTGTTTTTT. It yields the protein CASSQQTGSSNTGELFF.